These 22 T cell receptor beta chains share one sample of origin, sequenced in a study of blood T cells in healthy people across ages. A sample-barcoded 5' primer and a J-beta primer mix were used in a second PCR of roughly 6 to 11 cycles. Each CDR3 protein is one row after TCRdb ran MiXCR on the 5' RACE reads. The sample lists some 1.4 million distinct CDR3 sequences; 42% were seen once. The sample was blood. These receptor sequences come from a young woman in good health.

CDR3 DNA: TGTGCCATCAGTGAGGGGTTTTACGATGAGCAGTTCTTC. It specifies CAISEGFYDEQFF. V is TRBV10-3 and J is TRBJ2-1; D is unclear. V lost 2 bases to trimming and J lost 8 bases, with 10 bases between them. The CDR3 sequence is 13 residues long. Germline-derived CDR1 and CDR2 are ENHRY and SYGVKD.

This clonotype was seen more than once but under ten times. V and J are TRBV20-1 and TRBJ2-1; 9 positions match TRBD2. The CDR3 contains 17 residues. CDR1 is DFQATT, CDR2 SNEGSKA, per germline (reference sequence). J was trimmed by 6 bases and V by 0 bases; bases with no gene match: 12. As DNA, the CDR3 is TGCAGTGCTAGAGAAAGCGGGGGGCCCTACTCCCGCAATGAGCAGTTCTTC. As protein: CSARESGGPYSRNEQFF.

In regard to this clonotype: Since a much larger clone is just one base distant, this may be a read error. This chain links TRBV7-8 with TRBJ2-1, with D possibly TRBD1 on 6 matching bases. The CDR3 runs 15 residues. CDR1 and CDR2 (germline): SGHVS, FQNEAQ. Trimming removed 7 bases from V and 8 bases from J, with 21 bases in between. The CDR3 here is CASNSGQSFRDEQFF. In DNA form, the CDR3 reads TGTGCCAGCAACTCAGGACAGAGCTTTAGGGATGAGCAGTTCTTC. Full variable domain (missing parts from reference TRBV7-8 and TRBJ2-1): GAGVSQSPRYKVAKRGQDVALRCDPISGHVSLFWYQQALGQGPEFLTYFQNEAQLDKSGLPSDRFFAERPEGSVSTLKIQRTQQEDSAVYLCASNSGQSFRDEQFFGPGTRLTVL.

The chain joins TRBV18 to TRBJ2-1; 7 bases are shared with TRBD1. The J segment lost 4 bases and the V segment lost 1 base, leaving 7 bases of the junction unmatched. The CDR3 is 16 amino acids. CDR1 KGHSH and CDR2 LQKENI come from the germline V gene. CDR3 protein: CASSPQQGVVYNEQFF. The CDR3 DNA reads as TGTGCCAGCTCACCACAGCAGGGGGTGGTGTACAATGAGCAGTTCTTC.

The rearrangement uses TRBV28 and TRBJ2-1; TRBD2 might be the D (5 bases). This CDR3 comprises 18 residues. Germline values: CDR1 MDHEN, CDR2 SYDVKM. Trimming shortened V by 7 bases and J by 0 bases, and 22 bases separated the two germline ends. CDR3 DNA sequence: TGTGCCAGCACCTCACGGGAACTTCTTGCCCTCTCCTACAATGAGCAGTTCTTC. Residues: CASTSRELLALSYNEQFF.

The sample holds a few counts of this clonotype. The J gene is TRBJ2-4, the V gene TRBV11-3; weak D call: TRBD1 (6 bases). The end of the DNA fits TRBJ2-7 better, so the J call may be wrong. The germline gives CDR1 SGHNT, CDR2 YENEEA. The CDR3 spans 12 residues. The CDR3: CASSNREDEQYF. As DNA, the CDR3 is TGTGCCAGCAGCAACAGGGAAGACGAGCAGTACTTC.

The chain is built from TRBV20-1 and TRBJ2-5; TRBD2 aligns across 11 bases. CDR3 length: 15 amino acids. The J segment lost 5 bases and the V segment lost 0 bases, leaving 5 bases of the junction unmatched. The germline CDR1 and CDR2 sequences are DFQATT and SNEGSKA (reference sequence). CDR3 protein: CSARDSGGASETQYF. The CDR3 DNA reads as TGCAGTGCTAGAGATAGCGGGGGGGCCTCTGAGACCCAGTACTTC.

Notes on this clonotype: Just one base apart from a much larger clone, this may be a read error. The chain joins TRBV12-3 or TRBV12-4 to TRBJ2-1, with 10 bases that match TRBD2. The CDR3 sequence is 16 residues long. The CDR3 nucleotides are TGTGCCGGCAGTCCCCCTATAGCGGGAGGTATCAATGAGCAGTTCTTC. Residues: CAGSPPIAGGINEQFF.

J is TRBJ2-7 and V is TRBV14; D may correspond to TRBD1 or TRBD2 (5 bases each). V lost 4 bases and J lost 3, with 16 bases in between. Germline lookup yields CDR1 SGHDN and CDR2 FVKESK. CDR3 length: 15 amino acids. The CDR3 here is CASSPHRDGDYEQYF. The CDR3 DNA reads as TGTGCCAGCAGCCCACATCGGGACGGAGACTACGAGCAGTACTTC.

The chain couples TRBV12-3 or TRBV12-4 to TRBJ1-6; D not resolved. There are 13 residues in the CDR3. V lost 2 bases to trimming and J lost 7 bases, with 6 bases between them. CDR3 nucleotides: TGTGCCAGCAGTTTATTCCACAATTCACCCCTCCACTTT. Translated, it gives CASSLFHNSPLHF.

The rearrangement joins TRBV29-1 to TRBJ2-1; D gene ambiguous. Germline lookup yields CDR1 SQVTM and CDR2 ANQGSEA. The V end lost 0 bases, the J end lost 0 bases, and 12 bases lay between the germline ends. The CDR3 length is 16 residues. The CDR3 loop is CSVEEFRANSYNEQFF. CDR3 DNA: TGCAGCGTTGAAGAATTCCGAGCCAACTCCTACAATGAGCAGTTCTTC.

V is TRBV27 and J is TRBJ1-6, with D hard to call. V was cut by 1 base and J by 7 bases, with 5 bases left in between. This CDR3 has 13 amino acids. The germline gives CDR1 MNHEY, CDR2 SMNVEV (reference sequence). CDR3 in amino acids: CASSLLSNSPLHF. In DNA, the CDR3 is TGTGCCAGCAGTTTATTGAGCAATTCACCCCTCCACTTT.

In this sample, this clonotype turned up a few times. The chain uses TRBV20-1 and TRBJ2-2, with TRBD2 identical over 10 bases. CDR3 size: 16 residues. Germline assignment: CDR1 DFQATT and CDR2 SNEGSKA (reference sequence). V shed 6 bases, J shed 2 bases, and the junction held 9 bases outside the gene matches. This CDR3 is CSAPAGTSANTGELFF. Written as DNA, the CDR3 is TGCAGTGCCCCGGCCGGGACTAGCGCTAACACCGGGGAGCTGTTTTTT.

This clonotype was detected only a few times. The chain is built from TRBV29-1 and TRBJ2-2, with 9 bases identical to TRBD1. CDR3 length: 14 amino acids. Germline V CDR1 and CDR2: SQVTM, ANQGSEA. With 5 bases clipped from V and 7 bases from J, the junction kept 8 bases outside the gene matches. Here the CDR3 reads CSVSRAGQGGELFF. The CDR3 DNA is TGCAGCGTTTCCCGAGCGGGACAGGGCGGGGAGCTGTTTTTT.

This chain links TRBV20-1 with TRBJ2-1; TRBD1 might be the D (5 bases). Looked up from germline, CDR1 is DFQATT and CDR2 is SNEGSKA (reference sequence). The CDR3 runs to 13 residues. The ends were cut back, 6 bases at V and 5 bases at J, with 14 bases in the middle. The CDR3 DNA is TGCAGTGCAAGTCAGGGTTCCGACAATGAGCAGTTCTTC. It specifies CSASQGSDNEQFF.

In this sample, this clonotype turned up many times. This chain links TRBV3-1 with TRBJ2-7, with D uncertain. The CDR3 loop spans 11 amino acids. Trimming took off 5 bases at V and 6 bases at J, with 8 bases between the two ends. Germline values: CDR1 LGHDT, CDR2 YNNKEL (reference sequence). The DNA for the CDR3 is TGTGCCAGCAGCAGGTCCGGCGAGCAGTACTTC. Translating it yields CASSRSGEQYF.

V and J are TRBV10-2 and TRBJ2-5; no firm D call. Germline CDR1 is WSHSY and CDR2 is SAAADI. The V end was cut by 10 bases, the J end by 11 bases, with 32 bases between. The CDR3 loop spans 16 amino acids. CDR3 nucleotides: TGCGCCACCACTCTCGTGAGCGTGAGTGCGGATAATGAGCAGTACTTC. This codes for CATTLVSVSADNEQYF.

The gene calls are TRBV7-2 and TRBJ2-2, with D perhaps TRBD1 or TRBD2 (5 bases each). Germline loops: CDR1 SGHTA, CDR2 FQGNSA. This CDR3 comprises 15 residues. V lost 1 base and J lost 4, with 10 bases in between. CDR3 coding DNA: TGTGCCAGCAGCTTAGATCGGGGCCGCACCGGGGAGCTGTTTTTT. Its protein is CASSLDRGRTGELFF.

This clonotype was seen a handful of times. This chain uses TRBV7-2 with TRBJ1-2; perhaps TRBD1 as D (6 bases). The CDR3 is made up of 16 amino acids. Trimming took off 5 bases at V and 4 bases at J, with 20 bases between the two ends. Germline CDR1 and CDR2: SGHTA and FQGNSA. CDR3 nucleotide sequence: TGTGCCAGCAGCCCCGCGCCCGGGGGGCCTTTCTATGGCTACACCTTC. It translates to CASSPAPGGPFYGYTF.

This clonotype was counted at least ten times. The chain links TRBV29-1 to TRBJ2-7, with D possibly matching TRBD1 (5 bases). Trimming left V 1 base short and J 0 bases short, with 13 bases between. There are 15 residues in the CDR3. CDR1 SQVTM and CDR2 ANQGSEA come from the germline V gene. CDR3 nucleotides: TGCAGCGTTGAAGTAAAGGGGCAGCTCTCCTACGAGCAGTACTTC. Protein sequence: CSVEVKGQLSYEQYF.

This clonotype showed up just a few times. V and J are TRBV2 and TRBJ2-3; tentative D call: TRBD2 (6 bases). Germline-derived CDR1 and CDR2 are SNHLY and FYNNEI. This CDR3 comprises 15 residues. V lost 8 bases and J lost 2, with 17 bases in between. In DNA form, the CDR3 reads TGTGCCAGCTTCCAGTCCGGGGGAGACACAGATACGCAGTATTTT. Its protein is CASFQSGGDTDTQYF.

The chain carries TRBV20-1 and TRBJ2-3, with 7 bases lining up with TRBD2. In germline, CDR1 is DFQATT, CDR2 SNEGSKA (reference sequence). The CDR3 extends over 13 amino acids. Trimming took 3 bases from V and 4 from J; bases not matched to a gene: 4. CDR3 DNA sequence: TGCAGTGCTAGGCGGGAGTCTCCAGATACGCAGTATTTT. Protein product: CSARRESPDTQYF.